A single sample gave rise to the 31 T cell receptor beta chains below, sequenced in a study of blood T cell repertoires in COVID-19. Profiled with immunoSEQ multiplex PCR; TCRdb holds only in-frame clones, not every one. The sample lists roughly 200,000 clones, 65% to 90% occurring once. Sequenced: PBMCs or T cells enriched from blood (not recorded which). The receptors here all came from a woman younger than 45 who had been exposed to COVID-19.

The chain joins TRBV24-1 to TRBJ1-1, with TRBD1 identical over 7 bases. CDR3 length equals 16 residues. The germline V gene has CDR1 KGHDR and CDR2 SFDVKD. The ends lost 4 bases at V and 5 bases at J; junction bases unmatched: 12. This CDR3 is CATSEGPRQGRTEAFF. Written as DNA, the CDR3 is TGTGCCACCAGTGAGGGGCCCCGACAGGGAAGGACTGAAGCTTTCTTT.

V and J are TRBV27 and TRBJ1-2; 9 positions agree with TRBD1. This CDR3 is built from 14 residues. Trimming at V came to 8 bases and at J to 7 bases, leaving 11 bases not matched to a gene. Germline V gives CDR1 MNHEY, CDR2 SMNVEV (reference sequence). The CDR3 DNA reads as TGTGCCAGCGCGAGGGGACAGGGTGAAAGTGGCTACACCTTC. Encoded protein: CASARGQGESGYTF.

The chain uses TRBV19 and TRBJ2-2, with D unresolved. The CDR3 is made up of 16 amino acids. Trimming took 4 bases from V and 5 from J, leaving 17 bases between them. Germline assignment: CDR1 LNHDA and CDR2 SQIVND (reference sequence). CDR3 region: CASSKLQTIMTGELFF. Written as DNA, the CDR3 is TGTGCCAGTAGTAAACTCCAGACAATTATGACCGGGGAGCTGTTTTTT.

This sequence joins TRBV10-1 and TRBJ2-7, with D perhaps TRBD2 (7 bases). CDR1 and CDR2 (germline): WNHNN, SYGVQD (reference sequence). This CDR3 is built from 14 residues. V lost 4 bases and J lost 0, with 10 bases in between. This CDR3 is CASSAGGGSYEQYF. The CDR3 DNA sequence: TGCGCCAGCAGTGCGGGGGGCGGCTCCTACGAGCAGTACTTC.

Here the CDR3 reads CASSNRDQGIQYF. As DNA, the CDR3 is TGTGCCAGTAGTAACCGTGATCAGGGCATTCAGTACTTC. The rearrangement uses TRBV19 and TRBJ2-4; a weak D match, TRBD1 (5 bases). Trimming left V 4 bases short and J 9 bases short, with 13 bases between. The CDR3 has 13 residues. Germline V CDR1 and CDR2: LNHDA, SQIVND (reference sequence).

V gene TRBV5-4 combines with J gene TRBJ1-6; 8 bases match TRBD1. The germline V gene has CDR1 SGHNT and CDR2 YYREEE (reference sequence). V was clipped by 3 bases and J by 7 bases; unmatched bases: 3. This CDR3 is built from 14 residues. CDR3 loop: CASSSDRANSPLHF. In DNA form, the CDR3 reads TGTGCCAGCAGCTCGGACAGGGCCAATTCACCCCTCCACTTT.

This rearrangement joins TRBV10-1 to TRBJ2-2; 7 bases agree with TRBD1. The ends lost 0 bases at V and 2 bases at J; junction bases unmatched: 3. The CDR3 spans 16 residues. Germline CDR1 and CDR2: WNHNN and SYGVQD (reference sequence). The CDR3 DNA follows: TGCGCCAGCAGTGAGTCAGGGGGCCCTAACACCGGGGAGCTGTTTTTT. This encodes CASSESGGPNTGELFF.

V and J are TRBV6-5 and TRBJ1-2, with D perhaps TRBD1 (5 bases). This CDR3 region has 14 residues. CDR1 and CDR2 (germline): MNHEY, SVGAGI. V was cut by 7 bases and J by 0 bases, with 12 bases left in between. The CDR3 spells CASTKGDSNYGYTF. The CDR3 nucleotides are TGTGCCAGCACCAAAGGGGATTCTAACTATGGCTACACCTTC.

The gene calls are TRBV11-2 and TRBJ2-3; TRBD2 aligns across 14 bases. The V gene end was trimmed by 5 bases and the J gene end by 0 bases; junction bases not matched to a gene: 4. CDR3 size: 17 residues. Germline V CDR1 and CDR2: SGHAT, FQNNGV. The CDR3 nucleotides read TGTGCCAGCAGCGGGACTAGCGGGGGCCCTAGCACAGATACGCAGTATTTT. Protein sequence: CASSGTSGGPSTDTQYF.

The chain uses TRBV9 and TRBJ1-5; TRBD1 might be the D (6 bases). This CDR3 has 14 amino acids. The germline V and J ends were trimmed by 0 bases and 6 bases, with 10 bases remaining between them. Per the germline V gene, CDR1 is SGDLS and CDR2 is YYNGEE. The CDR3: CASSVAGDGQPQHF. CDR3 sequence (DNA): TGTGCCAGCAGCGTAGCAGGGGATGGTCAGCCCCAGCATTTT. Full variable domain (rest looked up from reference TRBV9 and TRBJ1-5): DSGVTQTPKHLITATGQRVTLRCSPRSGDLSVYWYQQSLDQGLQFLIQYYNGEERAKGNILERFSAQQFPDLHSELNLSSLELGDSALYFCASSVAGDGQPQHFGDGTRLSIL.

This chain joins TRBV27 and TRBJ2-3; TRBD2 agrees at 7 bases. Germline V gene sequence: CDR1 MNHEY, CDR2 SMNVEV (reference sequence). This CDR3 has 16 amino acids. After removal of 5 bases from V and 1 base from J, the junction contained 9 bases not matched to a gene. The CDR3 reads CASSLGEGWGTDTQYF. The CDR3 coding sequence is TGTGCCAGCAGTCTTGGGGAGGGTTGGGGCACAGATACGCAGTATTTT.

With regard to this clone: No DNA is shown, since the ends of the CDR3 on it are uncertain; the CDR3 is the one TCRdb lists. The chain employs TRBV2 and TRBJ2-7; TRBD2 was called by the table and not checked on the DNA. With termini counted, the CDR3 has 16 amino acids. From germline, CDR1 is SNHLY and CDR2 FYNNEI. This CDR3 is CASSTSGLESPYEQYF.

CDR3 in DNA: TGTGCCAGCAGCTTAGAATCAGCCTACAATGAGCAGTTCTTC. Amino acids: CASSLESAYNEQFF. This chain connects TRBV7-8 to TRBJ2-1, with D unresolved. There are 14 residues in the CDR3. V was trimmed by 1 base and J by 2 bases, leaving 6 bases between them. Germline CDR1 SGHVS, CDR2 FQNEAQ.

A single count supports this clone. The genes are TRBV12-5 and TRBJ1-1; D is unresolved. The CDR3 totals 17 residues. V shed 0 bases and J shed 0 bases, with 14 bases lying between them. Germline V gene sequence: CDR1 LGHNT, CDR2 FRNRAP. CDR3 amino acids: CASGLVLGGNMNTEAFF. The CDR3 DNA sequence: TGTGCTAGTGGTTTGGTACTTGGCGGAAACATGAACACTGAAGCTTTCTTT.

The chain recombines TRBV28 with TRBJ1-5; 10 bases are shared with TRBD1. The CDR3 spans 15 residues. Germline CDR1 is MDHEN and CDR2 is SYDVKM. Germline trimming cut 3 bases from V and 10 bases from J; bases unmatched to any gene: 9. The CDR3 reads CASSFFGQGEPPQHF. The CDR3 DNA is TGTGCCAGCAGTTTCTTCGGACAGGGGGAGCCTCCCCAGCATTTT.

The CDR3 region is CATSDQRGGNTEAFF. CDR3 DNA: TGTGCCACCAGTGACCAAAGGGGAGGGAACACTGAAGCTTTCTTT. The rearrangement joins TRBV24-1 to TRBJ1-1; possible D gene TRBD1, 5 bases. V shed 4 bases and J shed 1 base, with 12 bases lying between them. This CDR3 has 15 amino acids. In germline, CDR1 is KGHDR, CDR2 SFDVKD.

This chain links TRBV5-8 with TRBJ2-7; perhaps TRBD1 as D (6 bases). V shed 2 bases and J shed 6 bases, with 18 bases lying between them. This CDR3 has 15 residues. The V gene's germline CDR1 is SGHTS and CDR2 YDEGEE. The CDR3 loop reads CASSFIDRPPSEQYF. CDR3 nucleotide sequence: TGTGCCAGCAGCTTCATCGACAGGCCCCCGTCCGAGCAGTACTTC. The full variable domain, rest sourced from reference TRBV5-8 and TRBJ2-7, is EAGVTQSPTHLIKTRGQQATLRCSPISGHTSVYWYQQALGLGLQFLLWYDEGEERNRGNFPPRFSGRQFPNYSSELNVNALELEDSALYLCASSFIDRPPSEQYFGPGTRLTVT.

This sequence joins TRBV27 and TRBJ1-6; D is perhaps TRBD1 (5 bases). Trimming shortened V by 5 bases and J by 2 bases, and 16 bases separated the two germline ends. The germline gives CDR1 MNHEY, CDR2 SMNVEV (reference sequence). This CDR3 spans 17 amino acids. Here the CDR3 reads CASSPPGGATYNSPLHF. The CDR3 nucleotides read TGTGCCAGCAGTCCCCCAGGAGGGGCTACCTATAATTCACCCCTCCACTTT.

The chain links TRBV30 to TRBJ1-2; 7 nucleotides line up with TRBD1. The germline V gene encodes CDR1 GTSNPN and CDR2 SVGIG (reference sequence). The trim removed 1 base at V and 2 bases at J, leaving 10 bases unmatched. The CDR3 has 16 amino acids. As DNA, the CDR3 is TGTGCCTGGAGTGCCCGAAACAGGGGAATGAACTATGGCTACACCTTC. As protein: CAWSARNRGMNYGYTF.

The chain employs TRBV7-8 and TRBJ2-6, with a weak D call TRBD2 (7 bases). Germline CDR1 SGHVS, CDR2 FQNEAQ. The V gene lost 5 bases and the J gene lost 6 bases, with 20 bases spanning the gap. CDR3 length equals 17 residues. The CDR3 here is CASSKRAGAGEANVLTF. In DNA, the CDR3 is TGTGCCAGCAGCAAAAGGGCGGGGGCTGGGGAGGCCAACGTCCTGACTTTC.

This clone was seen only once. The V gene is TRBV28, the J gene TRBJ1-6, with D perhaps matching TRBD1 (5 bases). V was cut by 3 bases and J by 10 bases, with 16 bases left in between. Per the germline V gene, CDR1 is MDHEN and CDR2 is SYDVKM. This CDR3 is 15 amino acids long. The DNA for the CDR3 is TGTGCCAGCAGTTTGGGGCGCACCCGTGGGTCACCCCTCCACTTT. It encodes CASSLGRTRGSPLHF.

V gene TRBV11-2 combines with J gene TRBJ1-5; D not resolved. Germline V CDR1 and CDR2: SGHAT, FQNNGV. The CDR3 is made up of 16 amino acids. Between the trimmed V and J ends, which lost 8 bases and 3 bases, there was a span of 20 bases. The CDR3 region is CASGGLILRNNQPQHF. CDR3 DNA sequence: TGTGCCAGCGGCGGCCTGATCCTTCGAAACAATCAGCCCCAGCATTTT.

This clone was picked up a small number of times. The chain links TRBV19 to TRBJ2-7, with D tentatively TRBD2 (5 bases). This CDR3 is built from 14 residues. Germline V lookup: CDR1 LNHDA, CDR2 SQIVND (reference sequence). V lost 6 bases to trimming and J lost 6 bases, with 18 bases between them. In DNA form, the CDR3 reads TGTGCCAGTAGCCGGGCCGCCCCCCGGGGCGAGCAGTACTTC. Translated, it gives CASSRAAPRGEQYF.

This sequence joins TRBV10-1 and TRBJ2-5, with 7 positions matching TRBD2. The CDR3 consists of 13 residues. The trim removed 3 bases at V and 2 bases at J, leaving 0 bases unmatched. Germline-derived CDR1 and CDR2 are WNHNN and SYGVQD (reference sequence). DNA of the CDR3: TGCGCCAGCAGTGACGGGGGGCAAGAGACCCAGTACTTC. Protein sequence: CASSDGGQETQYF.

The chain recombines TRBV21-1 with TRBJ2-4; whether TRBD2, the table's D call, matches the DNA was not checked. TRBV21-1 is a documented pseudogene. This CDR3 comprises 15 residues. The CDR3 loop reads CASSKGELAKNIQYF. The CDR3 nucleotides are TGTGCCAGCAGCAAAGGCGAGTTAGCCAAAAACATTCAGTACTTC.

The CDR3 protein is CASSLSGGWGETQYF. CDR3 sequence (DNA): TGTGCCAGCAGCCTCAGCGGGGGGTGGGGAGAGACCCAGTACTTC. The J gene is TRBJ2-5, the V gene TRBV11-2; 9 nucleotides match TRBD2. In germline, CDR1 is SGHAT, CDR2 FQNNGV. The CDR3 is 15 amino acids. Trimming cost V 5 bases and J 4 bases; bases outside gene matches: 8.

This rearrangement joins TRBV7-2 to TRBJ2-1; 8 bases line up with TRBD2. The V segment lost 2 bases and the J segment 7 bases; nucleotides outside the gene matches: 10. The germline gives CDR1 SGHTA, CDR2 FQGNSA. CDR3 length equals 16 residues. CDR3 protein: CASSLLAGGLLNEQFF. CDR3 nucleotide sequence: TGTGCCAGCAGCTTACTCGCGGGGGGCCTTTTGAATGAGCAGTTCTTC.

This chain connects TRBV6-5 to TRBJ2-5, with 8 bases aligning to TRBD2. The germline gives CDR1 MNHEY, CDR2 SVGAGI. This CDR3 comprises 14 residues. The ends lost 0 bases at V and 10 bases at J; junction bases unmatched: 7. The CDR3 nucleotides are TGTGCCAGCAGTTACTCCCTACCGGGGGGGAACCAGTACTTC. Translation: CASSYSLPGGNQYF.

The sample holds a few counts of this clone. Other DNA sequences of this sample code for an identical CDR3. This chain joins TRBV21-1 and TRBJ2-7; the DNA was not used to check the table's D call, TRBD1. TRBV21-1 counts as a pseudogene. This CDR3 contains 18 residues. The CDR3 region has the DNA TGTGCCAGCACCTTAGTTGGGACAGGACTCACCCTCTCCTACGAGCAGTACTTC. Its protein is CASTLVGTGLTLSYEQYF.

This clone was recorded once. V and J are TRBV18 and TRBJ2-1, with D perhaps TRBD1 (5 bases). The CDR3 has 15 amino acids. Deletions cut 3 bases from V and 2 bases from J, with 11 bases between. Per germline, CDR1 KGHSH and CDR2 LQKENI. CDR3 sequence reads: CASSPSQGAYNEQFF. The CDR3 DNA reads TGTGCCAGCTCACCTAGTCAGGGCGCCTACAATGAGCAGTTCTTC.

The CDR3 region is CSVESSSGNTIYF. The CDR3 DNA follows: TGCAGCGTTGAGAGTTCGTCGGGAAACACCATATATTTT. The chain recombines TRBV29-1 with TRBJ1-3; D ambiguous. This CDR3 contains 13 residues. V lost 3 bases and J lost 4, with 10 bases in between. The germline V gene has CDR1 SQVTM and CDR2 ANQGSEA.